This T cell receptor (beta chain) comes out of a study of siplizumab effects on memory and regulatory T cells. TCR templates numbering around 110,000 were assayed per sample. TCRdb's table, derived via immunoSEQ multiplex PCR, lists solely in-frame clones and lacks some. The sample contains some 99,000 clones, roughly nine tenths of which appear only once. As concerns this clone: Its antigen is currently unknown.

The CDR3 contains 17 residues. CDR1 is SEHNR, CDR2 FQNEAQ, per germline (reference sequence). V lost 3 bases, J lost 0 bases, and 8 bases stayed unmatched. Study-wide results and limits: There was no confirmation of the suppressive function of proliferating Tregs from siplizumab cultures.

The chain joins TRBV7-9 to TRBJ1-1, with 9 positions matching TRBD1. The sequencing sample was made of Tregs sorted from blood. This TCR came from a human donor in good health. CDR3 in DNA: TGTGCCAGCAGCTTGTGGACAGGGGTATTCATGAACACTGAAGCTTTCTTT. Its translation: CASSLWTGVFMNTEAFF.